Following are 22 T cell receptor beta chains from one sample sequenced in a study of cytomegalovirus exposure and HLA in healthy donors. The PCR used 60 Vbeta and 13 Jbeta primers. Sequencing was performed with immunoSEQ multiplex PCR; in TCRdb, only in-frame clones are kept and a portion is missing. The table shows 130,000 or so clones, with around 78% occurring only once. Sample: PBMCs. These receptors were obtained from a female donor in good health and CMV-seropositive.

This chain connects TRBV18 to TRBJ1-3; D may be TRBD1 (5 bases). Trimming left V 5 bases short and J 0 bases short, with 20 bases between. Germline V gives CDR1 KGHSH, CDR2 LQKENI. The CDR3 has 18 amino acids. The CDR3 DNA follows: TGTGCCAGCTCATTGCTATGGGGCCAGGACGCCTCTGGAAACACCATATATTTT. It is translated as CASSLLWGQDASGNTIYF. Looking up the rest from reference TRBV18 and TRBJ1-3 gives the full variable domain: NAGVMQNPRHLVRRRGQEARLRCSPMKGHSHVYWYRQLPEEGLKFMVYLQKENIIDESGMPKERFSAEFPKEGPSILRIQQVVRGDSAAYFCASSLLWGQDASGNTIYFGEGSWLTVV.

The rearrangement joins TRBV18 to TRBJ2-7, with D unresolved. Trimming pared 0 bases from V and 2 bases from J, leaving 5 bases between. The CDR3 sequence is 13 residues long. Germline loops: CDR1 KGHSH, CDR2 LQKENI. The CDR3 DNA follows: TGTGCCAGCTCACCACCCATAGCCTACGAGCAGTACTTC. Translation gives CASSPPIAYEQYF.

J is TRBJ1-1 and V is TRBV6-6, with TRBD1 matching over 8 bases. The V gene end was trimmed by 8 bases and the J gene end by 3 bases; junction bases not matched to a gene: 5. The CDR3 extends over 13 amino acids. The V gene's germline CDR1 is MNHNY and CDR2 SVGAGI (reference sequence). For the CDR3, the DNA is TGTGCCAGCCTAGACAGGGGTTACACTGAAGCTTTCTTT. As protein: CASLDRGYTEAFF.

This CDR3 is CASSQWTGEQPQHF. Written as DNA, the CDR3 is TGCGCCAGCAGCCAATGGACAGGGGAACAGCCCCAGCATTTT. This chain uses TRBV4-1 with TRBJ1-5; 9 bases match TRBD1. The CDR3 has 14 residues. Germline assignment: CDR1 MGHRA and CDR2 YSYEKL. The J segment lost 7 bases and the V segment lost 2 bases, leaving 3 bases of the junction unmatched.

This chain connects TRBV14 to TRBJ2-1; 11 nucleotides align to TRBD1. After removal of 5 bases from V and 7 bases from J, the junction contained 10 bases not matched to a gene. Germline V gene lookup returns CDR1 SGHDN and CDR2 FVKESK. The CDR3 runs 16 residues. CDR3 coding DNA: TGTGCCAGCAGCATCCGGGACAGGGGGATCGTTAATGAGCAGTTCTTC. Its protein product is CASSIRDRGIVNEQFF.

This clone was seen once. The chain has TRBV30 and TRBJ1-1; D unresolved. Per the germline V gene, CDR1 is GTSNPN and CDR2 is SVGIG (reference sequence). V lost 3 bases and J lost 1, with 6 bases in between. The length of the CDR3 is 12 residues. The CDR3 nucleotides are TGTGCCTGGAGAGTACAGAACACTGAAGCTTTCTTT. Its protein product is CAWRVQNTEAFF. Variable domain in full (rest from reference TRBV30 and TRBJ1-1): SQTIHQWPATLVQPVGSPLSLECTVEGTSNPNLYWYRQAAGRGLQLLFYSVGIGQISSEVPQNLSASRPQDRQFILSSKKLLLSDSGFYLCAWRVQNTEAFFGQGTRLTVV.

The V gene is TRBV12-2, the J gene TRBJ1-2; TRBD1 reflects the table's D call only, with no check against the DNA. TRBV12-2 is classified as a pseudogene. The CDR3 is 11 residues long. CDR3 sequence reads: CASRGNYGYTF. For the CDR3, the DNA is TGTGCAAGTAGGGGCAACTATGGCTACACCTTC.

The V call is TRBV30, the J call TRBJ2-3, with TRBD1 matching over 7 bases. Germline V lookup: CDR1 GTSNPN, CDR2 SVGIG (reference sequence). V was pared by 1 base and J by 0 bases, with 1 base of the junction left unmatched. The CDR3 contains 14 residues. CDR3 sequence (DNA): TGTGCCTGGAGTGGGGGACAGAGCACAGATACGCAGTATTTT. It specifies CAWSGGQSTDTQYF.

V gene TRBV19 combines with J gene TRBJ2-3, with TRBD2 identical over 12 bases. Germline V gene sequence: CDR1 LNHDA, CDR2 SQIVND (reference sequence). This CDR3 region has 16 residues. Unmatched junction bases numbered 7, after V lost 3 bases and J lost 6 bases. The CDR3 reads CASSMALAGGLDTQYF. CDR3 nucleotide sequence: TGTGCCAGTAGTATGGCACTAGCGGGAGGATTGGATACGCAGTATTTT.

The chain combines TRBV2 with TRBJ1-2; 7 positions match TRBD1. The CDR3 is 14 amino acids. The ends lost 10 bases at V and 6 bases at J; junction bases unmatched: 14. The germline CDR1 and CDR2 sequences are SNHLY and FYNNEI. For the CDR3, the DNA is TGTGCCACAAGGGCCGATCCAGGGGGTAATGGCTACACCTTC. It codes for CATRADPGGNGYTF.

CDR3 nucleotide sequence: TGTGCCAGCAGCTTCGACAGGGGAAACACTGAAGCTTTCTTT. It specifies CASSFDRGNTEAFF. The chain couples TRBV7-9 to TRBJ1-1, with 8 bases aligning to TRBD1. Germline V gene sequence: CDR1 SEHNR, CDR2 FQNEAQ (reference sequence). Trimming cost V 3 bases and J 2 bases; bases outside gene matches: 2. This CDR3 is built from 14 residues.

This chain links TRBV6-5 with TRBJ1-2; 8 nucleotides line up with TRBD1. J lost 2 bases, V lost 0 bases, and 5 bases had no gene match. The V gene's germline CDR1 is MNHEY and CDR2 SVGAGI. The CDR3 totals 16 residues. This CDR3 is CASSYSGGQGNYGYTF. In DNA form, the CDR3 reads TGTGCCAGCAGTTACTCGGGAGGACAGGGAAACTATGGCTACACCTTC.

The V and J genes are TRBV6-1 and TRBJ2-2, with TRBD1 matching 9 bases. Losses at the gene ends were 5 bases for V and 3 bases for J; bases not matched to a gene: 4. From germline, CDR1 is MNHNS and CDR2 SASEGT. The CDR3 is made up of 15 amino acids. CDR3 protein: CASSRTGVDTGELFF. The CDR3 DNA follows: TGTGCCAGCAGTCGGACAGGGGTGGACACCGGGGAGCTGTTTTTT.

A few counts support this clone. The V and J genes are TRBV6-5 and TRBJ2-7; TRBD1 matches at 11 bases. From germline, CDR1 is MNHEY and CDR2 SVGAGI. The CDR3 is 16 residues long. V shed 2 bases and J 5 bases; nucleotides not matched to a gene: 8. The chain's CDR3 is CASSYGSGQGGHEQYF. CDR3 DNA sequence: TGTGCCAGCAGTTACGGTTCGGGACAGGGGGGCCACGAGCAGTACTTC.

The chain recombines TRBV5-1 with TRBJ1-2; D remains ambiguous. This CDR3 region has 13 residues. CDR1 SGHRS and CDR2 YFSETQ come from the germline V gene. Trimming removed 5 bases at V and 4 bases at J, with 12 bases between. The DNA of the CDR3 is TGCGCCAGCAGAGGAGGAGGGAGCTATGGCTACACCTTC. Its translation: CASRGGGSYGYTF. The full variable domain, in which reference TRBV5-1 and TRBJ1-2 provide the parts outside the CDR3, is KAGVTQTPRYLIKTRGQQVTLSCSPISGHRSVSWYQQTPGQGLQFLFEYFSETQRNKGNFPGRFSGRQFSNSRSEMNVSTLELGDSALYLCASRGGGSYGYTFGSGTRLTVV.

The chain uses TRBV18 and TRBJ1-5; TRBD1 matches at 11 bases. After removal of 6 bases from V and 4 bases from J, the junction contained 5 bases not matched to a gene. The germline V gene encodes CDR1 KGHSH and CDR2 LQKENI. This CDR3 has 15 amino acids. The CDR3 sequence: CASSQGTGGNQPQHF. DNA of the CDR3: TGTGCCAGCTCGCAGGGGACAGGGGGTAATCAGCCCCAGCATTTT.

The rearrangement links TRBV19 to TRBJ1-5; 7 bases agree with TRBD1. The germline V gene encodes CDR1 LNHDA and CDR2 SQIVND (reference sequence). J was trimmed by 7 bases and V by 3 bases; bases with no gene match: 9. The CDR3 is 15 amino acids. DNA of the CDR3: TGTGCCAGTAGTATTTCCCAGGGACAGAGACAGCCCCAGCATTTT. Translating gives CASSISQGQRQPQHF.

The J gene is TRBJ2-3, the V gene TRBV7-3, with 14 bases identical to TRBD2. The CDR3 is 15 amino acids. CDR1 is SGHTA and CDR2 is FQGTGA in the germline V gene. Trimming cost V 3 bases and J 4 bases; bases outside gene matches: 0. The DNA for the CDR3 is TGTGCCAGCAGCTTGGGACTAGCGGGAGCAGATACGCAGTATTTT. Its protein product is CASSLGLAGADTQYF.

The chain joins TRBV4-1 to TRBJ1-4; D gene ambiguous. The V gene lost 1 base and the J gene lost 4 bases, with 16 bases spanning the gap. Germline assignment: CDR1 MGHRA and CDR2 YSYEKL. CDR3 length: 17 amino acids. CDR3 DNA: TGCGCCAGCAGCCAAGCCCCCCCGAGGGAAGTTAATGAAAAACTGTTTTTT. Its translation: CASSQAPPREVNEKLFF.

The chain carries TRBV10-3 and TRBJ2-1; weak D call: TRBD1 (6 bases). CDR1 ENHRY and CDR2 SYGVKD come from the germline V gene. V lost 2 bases to trimming and J lost 10 bases, with 12 bases between them. The CDR3 is made up of 13 amino acids. Written as DNA, the CDR3 is TGTGCCATCAGTGAGCAGGGGCAGCGAGAGCAGTTCTTC. Translated: CAISEQGQREQFF.

The chain links TRBV7-9 to TRBJ1-1; D call uncertain. The CDR3 extends over 15 amino acids. Germline loops: CDR1 SEHNR, CDR2 FQNEAQ (reference sequence). Between the trimmed V and J ends, which lost 1 base and 5 bases, there was a span of 14 bases. Here the CDR3 reads CASSLGAGAGTEAFF. Here the CDR3 DNA reads TGTGCCAGCAGCTTAGGCGCAGGTGCGGGAACTGAAGCTTTCTTT.

The chain combines TRBV29-1 with TRBJ1-3; D is perhaps TRBD1 (6 bases). Germline CDR1 and CDR2: SQVTM and ANQGSEA. The CDR3 runs 13 residues. Between the trimmed V and J ends, which lost 3 bases and 4 bases, there was a span of 10 bases. CDR3 protein: CSVDSGGGNTIYF. The CDR3 region has the DNA TGCAGCGTTGACTCTGGGGGCGGAAACACCATATATTTT.